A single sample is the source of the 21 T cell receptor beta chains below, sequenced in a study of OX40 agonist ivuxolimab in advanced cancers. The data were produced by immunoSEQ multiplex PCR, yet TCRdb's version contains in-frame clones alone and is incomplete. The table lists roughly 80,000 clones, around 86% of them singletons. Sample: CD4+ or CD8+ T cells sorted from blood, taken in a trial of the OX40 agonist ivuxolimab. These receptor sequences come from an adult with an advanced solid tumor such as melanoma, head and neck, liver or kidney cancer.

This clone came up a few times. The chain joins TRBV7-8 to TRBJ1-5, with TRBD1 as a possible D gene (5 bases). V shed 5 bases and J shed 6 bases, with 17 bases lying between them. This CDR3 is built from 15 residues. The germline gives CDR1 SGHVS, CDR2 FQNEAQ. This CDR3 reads CASSERRDLGQPQHF. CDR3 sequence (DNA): TGTGCCAGCAGCGAACGCAGGGATTTGGGTCAGCCCCAGCATTTT.

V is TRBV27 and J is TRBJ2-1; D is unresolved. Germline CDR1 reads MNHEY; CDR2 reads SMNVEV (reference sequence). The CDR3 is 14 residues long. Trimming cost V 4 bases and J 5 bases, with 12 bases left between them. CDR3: CASSWSDWDNEQFF. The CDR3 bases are TGTGCCAGCAGTTGGTCAGACTGGGACAATGAGCAGTTCTTC.

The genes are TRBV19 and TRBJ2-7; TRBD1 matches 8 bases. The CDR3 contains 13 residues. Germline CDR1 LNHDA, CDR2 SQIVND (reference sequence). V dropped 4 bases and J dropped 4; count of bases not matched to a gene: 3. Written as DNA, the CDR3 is TGTGCCAGTAGTAAGGACAGGGCTTACGAGCAGTACTTC. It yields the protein CASSKDRAYEQYF. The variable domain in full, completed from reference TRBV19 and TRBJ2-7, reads DGGITQSPKYLFRKEGQNVTLSCEQNLNHDAMYWYRQDPGQGLRLIYYSQIVNDFQKGDIAEGYSVSREKKESFPLTVTSAQKNPTAFYLCASSKDRAYEQYFGPGTRLTVT.

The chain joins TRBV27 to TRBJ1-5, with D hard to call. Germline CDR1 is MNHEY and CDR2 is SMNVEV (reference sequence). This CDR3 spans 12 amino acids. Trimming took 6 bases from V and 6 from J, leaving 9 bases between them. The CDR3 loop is CASREAGQPQHF. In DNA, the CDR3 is TGTGCCAGCAGAGAGGCTGGTCAGCCCCAGCATTTT.

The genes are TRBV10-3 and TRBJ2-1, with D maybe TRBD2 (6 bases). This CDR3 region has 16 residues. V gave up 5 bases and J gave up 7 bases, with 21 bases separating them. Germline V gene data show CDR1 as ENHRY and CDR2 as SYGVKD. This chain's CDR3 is CAISPTGVRGVNEQFF. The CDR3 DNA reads TGTGCCATCAGTCCAACGGGAGTAAGAGGCGTGAATGAGCAGTTCTTC.

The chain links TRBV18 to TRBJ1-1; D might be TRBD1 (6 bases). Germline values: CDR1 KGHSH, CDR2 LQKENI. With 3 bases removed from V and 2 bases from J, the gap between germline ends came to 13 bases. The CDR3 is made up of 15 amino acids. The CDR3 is CASSPHGQLNTEAFF. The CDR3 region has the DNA TGTGCCAGCTCACCGCACGGACAGCTAAACACTGAAGCTTTCTTT.

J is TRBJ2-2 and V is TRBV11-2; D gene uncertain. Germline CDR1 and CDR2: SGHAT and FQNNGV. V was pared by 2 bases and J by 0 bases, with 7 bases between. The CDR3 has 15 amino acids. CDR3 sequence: CASSLTQSNTGELFF. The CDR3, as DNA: TGTGCCAGCAGCTTAACTCAGTCGAACACCGGGGAGCTGTTTTTT.

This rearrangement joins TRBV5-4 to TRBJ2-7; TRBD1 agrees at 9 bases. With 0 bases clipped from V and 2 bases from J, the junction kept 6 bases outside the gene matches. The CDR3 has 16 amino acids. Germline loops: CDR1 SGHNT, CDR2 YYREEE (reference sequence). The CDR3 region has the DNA TGTGCCAGCAGCTTGGGGACAGGGGATAAGACCTACGAGCAGTACTTC. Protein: CASSLGTGDKTYEQYF.

The CDR3 sequence is CASSLGAGDRGPYGYTF. For the CDR3, the DNA is TGTGCCAGCAGTTTAGGGGCGGGGGACAGAGGACCCTATGGCTACACCTTC. The V gene is TRBV28, the J gene TRBJ1-2; 7 nucleotides line up with TRBD1. The CDR3 covers 17 residues. V shed 2 bases, J shed 4 bases, and the junction held 13 bases outside the gene matches. Per the germline V gene, CDR1 is MDHEN and CDR2 is SYDVKM.

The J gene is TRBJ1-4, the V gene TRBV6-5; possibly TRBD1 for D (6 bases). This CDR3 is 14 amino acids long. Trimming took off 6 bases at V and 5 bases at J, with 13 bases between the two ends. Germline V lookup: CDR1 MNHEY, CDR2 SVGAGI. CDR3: CASRTGQENEKLFF. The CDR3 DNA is TGTGCCAGCAGGACGGGACAAGAAAATGAAAAACTGTTTTTT.

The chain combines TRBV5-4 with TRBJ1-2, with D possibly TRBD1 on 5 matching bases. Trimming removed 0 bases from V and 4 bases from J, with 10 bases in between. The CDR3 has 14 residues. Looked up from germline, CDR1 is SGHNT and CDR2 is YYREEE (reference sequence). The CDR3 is CASSLVGEGYGYTF. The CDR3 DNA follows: TGTGCCAGCAGCTTGGTGGGGGAGGGCTATGGCTACACCTTC.

CDR3 sequence reads: CASTGNPTGELFF. The CDR3 nucleotides are TGTGCCAGCACCGGGAATCCCACCGGGGAGCTGTTTTTT. V gene TRBV7-2 combines with J gene TRBJ2-2; the D gene is possibly TRBD2 (5 bases). The germline gives CDR1 SGHTA, CDR2 FQGNSA. Between the trimmed V and J ends, which lost 7 bases and 4 bases, there was a span of 10 bases. The CDR3 has 13 residues.

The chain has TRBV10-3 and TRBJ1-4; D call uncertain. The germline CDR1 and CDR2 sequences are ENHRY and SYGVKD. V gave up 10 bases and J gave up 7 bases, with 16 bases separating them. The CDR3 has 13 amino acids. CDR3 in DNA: TGTGCCACTTCCCCCGGGTTGAGTGAAAAACTGTTTTTT. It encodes CATSPGLSEKLFF.

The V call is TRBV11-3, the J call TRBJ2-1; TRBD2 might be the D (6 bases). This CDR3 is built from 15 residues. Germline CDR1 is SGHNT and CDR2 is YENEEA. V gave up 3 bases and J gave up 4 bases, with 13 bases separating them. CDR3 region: CASSFGVGGYNEQFF. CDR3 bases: TGTGCCAGCAGCTTCGGGGTGGGGGGATACAATGAGCAGTTCTTC.

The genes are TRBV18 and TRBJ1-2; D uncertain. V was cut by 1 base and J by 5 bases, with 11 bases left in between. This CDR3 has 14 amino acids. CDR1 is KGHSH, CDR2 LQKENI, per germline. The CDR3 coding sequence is TGTGCCAGCTCACCACAGCGGGCGGATTATGGCTACACCTTC. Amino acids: CASSPQRADYGYTF.

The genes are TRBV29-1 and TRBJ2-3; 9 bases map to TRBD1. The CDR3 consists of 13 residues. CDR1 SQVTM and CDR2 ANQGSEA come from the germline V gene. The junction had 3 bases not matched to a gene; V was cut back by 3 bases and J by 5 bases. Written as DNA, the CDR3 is TGCAGCGTTGATGGACAGGGGTTAGATACGCAGTATTTT. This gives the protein CSVDGQGLDTQYF.

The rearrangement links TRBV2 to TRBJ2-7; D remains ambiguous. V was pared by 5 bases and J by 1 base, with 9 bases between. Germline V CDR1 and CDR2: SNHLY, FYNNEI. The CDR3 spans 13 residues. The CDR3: CASSYHGSYEQYF. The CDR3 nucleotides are TGTGCCAGCAGTTACCATGGGTCCTACGAGCAGTACTTC.

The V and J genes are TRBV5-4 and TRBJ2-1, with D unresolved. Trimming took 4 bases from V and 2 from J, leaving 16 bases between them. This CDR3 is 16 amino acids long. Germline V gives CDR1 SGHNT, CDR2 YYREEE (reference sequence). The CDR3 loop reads CASSPPPAGAYNEQFF. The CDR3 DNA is TGTGCCAGCAGCCCACCCCCTGCAGGAGCCTACAATGAGCAGTTCTTC.

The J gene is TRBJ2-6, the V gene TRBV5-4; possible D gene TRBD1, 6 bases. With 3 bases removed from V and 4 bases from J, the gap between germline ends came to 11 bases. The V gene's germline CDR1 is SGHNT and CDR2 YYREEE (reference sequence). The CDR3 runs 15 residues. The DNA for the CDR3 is TGTGCCAGCAGCTACAGGGCGCTGGGGGCCAACGTCCTGACTTTC. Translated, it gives CASSYRALGANVLTF.

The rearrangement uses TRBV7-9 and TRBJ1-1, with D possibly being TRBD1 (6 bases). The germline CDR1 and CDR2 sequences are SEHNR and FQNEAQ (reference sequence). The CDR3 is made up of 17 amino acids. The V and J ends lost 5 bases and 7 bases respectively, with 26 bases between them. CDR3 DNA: TGTGCCAGCAGCCCCACCGCCCGGGGGGGGCGCGGGGATGAAGCTTTCTTT. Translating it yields CASSPTARGGRGDEAFF.

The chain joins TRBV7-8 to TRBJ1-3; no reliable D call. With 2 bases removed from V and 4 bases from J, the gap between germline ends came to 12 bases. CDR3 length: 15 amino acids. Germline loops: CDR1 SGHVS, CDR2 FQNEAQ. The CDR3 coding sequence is TGTGCCAGCAGCTTATTGACCGCGGACGGAAACACCATATATTTT. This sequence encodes CASSLLTADGNTIYF.